One T cell receptor beta chain is described in this entry. The target antigen is unknown. The TCR beta CDR3 regions underwent amplification from RNA transcripts. In the first round, RT-PCR was carried out with HTBI primers, and a multiplex PCR formed the second round. TCRdb redid the calling of the multiplex PCR reads with MiXCR, one entry per CDR3 protein. This table holds over a million distinct CDR3 sequences, around a third found once. These data originate in a study of Graves' ophthalmopathy and Graves' hyperthyroidism. Other autoimmune diseases, uncontrolled infections, pregnancy or lactation ruled patients out of participation. Germline CDR1 SQVTM, CDR2 ANQGSEA. Trimming removed 4 bases from V and 0 bases from J, with 16 bases in between. The CDR3 is made up of 16 amino acids. Findings and limits, study-wide: Ophthalmopathy versus stable hyperthyroidism: 13-signature model gave 87.88% sensitivity, 75% to 83% specificity.

The sequenced sample consisted of peripheral blood or thyroid tissue (not recorded which). The chain employs TRBV29-1 and TRBJ1-5; D is perhaps TRBD1 (5 bases). This receptor was taken from an adult man with Graves' hyperthyroidism. The CDR3 region has the DNA TGCAGCGTTGCCCTGGGGGGACCTTTTAGCAATCAGCCCCAGCATTTT. Residues: CSVALGGPFSNQPQHF.